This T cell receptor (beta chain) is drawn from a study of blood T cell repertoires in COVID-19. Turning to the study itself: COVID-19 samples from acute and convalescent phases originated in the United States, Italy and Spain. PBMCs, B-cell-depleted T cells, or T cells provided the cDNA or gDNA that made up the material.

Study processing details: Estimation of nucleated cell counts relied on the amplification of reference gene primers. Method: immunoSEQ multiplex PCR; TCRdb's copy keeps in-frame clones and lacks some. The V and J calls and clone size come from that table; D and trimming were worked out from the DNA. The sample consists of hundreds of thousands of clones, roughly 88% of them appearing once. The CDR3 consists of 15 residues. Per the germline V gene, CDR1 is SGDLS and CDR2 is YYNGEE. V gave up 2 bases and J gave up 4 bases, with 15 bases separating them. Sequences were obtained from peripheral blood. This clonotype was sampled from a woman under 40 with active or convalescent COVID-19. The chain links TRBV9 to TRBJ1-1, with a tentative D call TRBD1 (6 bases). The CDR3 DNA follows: TGTGCCAGCAGCGTGGCCAGACAGGAGAGCACTGAAGCTTTCTTT. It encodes CASSVARQESTEAFF.